The T cell receptor (beta chain) under discussion was sequenced for a study of post-analysis software for immune sequencing data. About the research overall: Relapsing-remitting, secondary progressive and progressive-relapsing forms made up the multiple sclerosis disease courses.

Germline CDR1 ENHRY, CDR2 SYGVKD. The CDR3 contains 14 residues. V dropped 8 bases and J dropped 7; count of bases not matched to a gene: 11. Study results and caveats: Among multiple sclerosis patients, normalized Chao1 diversity was significantly below that of controls. Analysis by F measure revealed that same-batch samples clustered strongly together. Patients showed TRBV5-6, TRBV5-1 and TRBV20-1 among a few TRBV segments more frequent than in controls.

TCR beta cDNA libraries had unique molecular identifiers. Around 500,000 cDNA molecules were obtained from approximately 1 to 10 million T cells. TCRdb re-derived calls from the PCR reads in MiXCR, one entry per CDR3 protein. Of about 500,000 distinct CDR3 sequences listed, roughly 45% are singletons. Many counts were recorded for this clonotype. The target antigen is unknown. Sequenced material: blood. The sequence came from a girl aged 5 to 17 with multiple sclerosis. The rearrangement joins TRBV10-3 to TRBJ2-7; 10 bases line up with TRBD1. CDR3 DNA: TGTGCCATCGGGGGACAGGGGCTACCTGGGGAGCAGTACTTC. Translating gives CAIGGQGLPGEQYF.